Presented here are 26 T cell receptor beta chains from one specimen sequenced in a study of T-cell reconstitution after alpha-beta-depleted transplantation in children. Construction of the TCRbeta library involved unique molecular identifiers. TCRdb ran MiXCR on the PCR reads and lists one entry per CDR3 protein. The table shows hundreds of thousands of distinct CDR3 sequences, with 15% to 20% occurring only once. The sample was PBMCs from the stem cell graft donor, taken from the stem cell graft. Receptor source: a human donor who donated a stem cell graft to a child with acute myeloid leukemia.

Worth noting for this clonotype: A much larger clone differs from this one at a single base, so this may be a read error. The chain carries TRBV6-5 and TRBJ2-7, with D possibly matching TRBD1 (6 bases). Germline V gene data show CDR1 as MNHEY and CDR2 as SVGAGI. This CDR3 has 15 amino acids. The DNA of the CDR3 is TGTGCCAGCAGTTACGTAAACAGGGACACCTACGAGCAGCACTTC. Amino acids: CASSYVNRDTYEQHF.

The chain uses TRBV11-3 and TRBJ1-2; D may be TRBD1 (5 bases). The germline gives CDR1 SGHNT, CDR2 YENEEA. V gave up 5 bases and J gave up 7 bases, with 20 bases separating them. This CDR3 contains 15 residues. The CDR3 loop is CASSLQGGIRSGYTF. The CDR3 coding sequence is TGTGCCAGCAGCCTGCAGGGAGGGATTCGCAGTGGCTACACCTTC.

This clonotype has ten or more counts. CDR3 protein: CASSLRGRDPNEQFF. In DNA form, the CDR3 reads TGTGCCAGCAGCTTAAGAGGGAGGGATCCCAATGAGCAGTTCTTC. This chain joins TRBV7-3 and TRBJ2-1; 7 nucleotides agree with TRBD2. V dropped 1 base and J dropped 6; count of bases not matched to a gene: 6. The V gene's germline CDR1 is SGHTA and CDR2 FQGTGA. This CDR3 is built from 15 residues.

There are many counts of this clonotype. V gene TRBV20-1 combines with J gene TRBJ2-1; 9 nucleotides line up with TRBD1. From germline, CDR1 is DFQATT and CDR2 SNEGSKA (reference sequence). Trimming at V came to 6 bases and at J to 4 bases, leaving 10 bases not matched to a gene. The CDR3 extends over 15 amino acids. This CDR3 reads CSAPISGQGYNEQFF. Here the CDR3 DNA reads TGCAGTGCCCCTATCTCGGGACAGGGATACAATGAGCAGTTCTTC.

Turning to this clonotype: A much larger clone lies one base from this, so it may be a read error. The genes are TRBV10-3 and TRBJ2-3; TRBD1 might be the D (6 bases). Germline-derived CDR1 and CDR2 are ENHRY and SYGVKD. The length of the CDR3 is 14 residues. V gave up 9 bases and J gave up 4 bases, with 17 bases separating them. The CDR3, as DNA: TGTGCCATGAGGGGGAGCAGGGCCGCAGATACGCAGTATTTT. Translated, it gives CAMRGSRAADTQYF.

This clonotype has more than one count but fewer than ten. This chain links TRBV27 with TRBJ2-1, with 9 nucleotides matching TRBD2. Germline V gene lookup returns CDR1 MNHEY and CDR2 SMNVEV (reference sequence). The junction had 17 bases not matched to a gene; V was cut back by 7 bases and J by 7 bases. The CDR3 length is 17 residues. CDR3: CASTFLGSAGGINEQFF. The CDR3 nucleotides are TGTGCCAGCACCTTCCTTGGATCAGCGGGGGGTATAAATGAGCAGTTCTTC.

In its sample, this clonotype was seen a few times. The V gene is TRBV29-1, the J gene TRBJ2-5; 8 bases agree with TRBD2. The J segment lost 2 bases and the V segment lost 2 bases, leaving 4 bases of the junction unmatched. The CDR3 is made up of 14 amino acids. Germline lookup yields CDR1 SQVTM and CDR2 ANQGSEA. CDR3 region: CSVELAGKQETQYF. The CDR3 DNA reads TGCAGCGTTGAATTAGCGGGGAAGCAAGAGACCCAGTACTTC.

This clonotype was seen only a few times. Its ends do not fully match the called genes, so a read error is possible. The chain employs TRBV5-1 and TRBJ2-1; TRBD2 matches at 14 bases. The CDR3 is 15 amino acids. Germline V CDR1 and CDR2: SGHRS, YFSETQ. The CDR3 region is CASSLGTSGGLLLVF. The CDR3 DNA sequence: TGCGCCAGCAGCTTGGGGACTAGCGGGGGGTTACTTTTGGTCTTC.

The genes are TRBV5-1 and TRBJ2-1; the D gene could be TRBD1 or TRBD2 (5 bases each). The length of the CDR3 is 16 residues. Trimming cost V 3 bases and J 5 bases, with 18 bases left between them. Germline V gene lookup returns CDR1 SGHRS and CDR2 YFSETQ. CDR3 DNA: TGCGCCAGCAGCTCCCCGCCAGGGACGAAGAACAATGAGCAGTTCTTC. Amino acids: CASSSPPGTKNNEQFF.

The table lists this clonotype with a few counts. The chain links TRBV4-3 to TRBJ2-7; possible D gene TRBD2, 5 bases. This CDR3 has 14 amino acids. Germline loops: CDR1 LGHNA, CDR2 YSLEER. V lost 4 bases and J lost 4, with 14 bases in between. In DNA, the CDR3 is TGCGCCAGCAGCCCAGACGAGGGCGGGTACGAGCAGTACTTC. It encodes CASSPDEGGYEQYF.

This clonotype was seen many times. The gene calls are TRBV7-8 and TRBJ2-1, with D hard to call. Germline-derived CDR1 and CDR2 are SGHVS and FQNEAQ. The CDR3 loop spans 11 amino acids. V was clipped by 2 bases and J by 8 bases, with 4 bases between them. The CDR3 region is CASSLIHEQFF. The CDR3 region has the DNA TGTGCCAGCAGCTTAATCCATGAGCAGTTCTTC.

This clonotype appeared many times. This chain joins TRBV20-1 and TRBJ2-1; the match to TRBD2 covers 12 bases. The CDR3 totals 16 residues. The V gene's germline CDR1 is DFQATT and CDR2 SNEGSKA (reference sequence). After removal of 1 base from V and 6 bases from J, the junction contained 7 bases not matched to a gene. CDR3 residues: CSARGPLAGGPNEQFF. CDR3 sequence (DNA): TGCAGTGCTAGAGGTCCCCTAGCGGGGGGGCCCAATGAGCAGTTCTTC.

CDR3 loop: CASSSRSGDTYNSPLHF. Here the CDR3 DNA reads TGTGCCAGCAGCTCTAGGTCGGGGGATACCTATAATTCACCCCTCCACTTT. The rearrangement joins TRBV7-2 to TRBJ1-6, with a possible D match to TRBD1 (5 bases). Per germline, CDR1 SGHTA and CDR2 FQGNSA. The CDR3 is 17 residues long. V gave up 4 bases and J gave up 2 bases, with 15 bases separating them.

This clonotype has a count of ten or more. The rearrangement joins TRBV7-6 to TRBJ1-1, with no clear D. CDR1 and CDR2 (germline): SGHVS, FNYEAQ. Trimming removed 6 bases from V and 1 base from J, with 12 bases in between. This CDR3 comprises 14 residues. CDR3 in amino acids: CASSRLSENTEAFF. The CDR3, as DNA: TGTGCCAGCAGTCGCCTCTCTGAGAACACTGAAGCTTTCTTT.

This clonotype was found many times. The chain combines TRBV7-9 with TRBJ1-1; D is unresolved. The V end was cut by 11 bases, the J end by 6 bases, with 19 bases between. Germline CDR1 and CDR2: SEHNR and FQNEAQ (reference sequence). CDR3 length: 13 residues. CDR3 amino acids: CAGRTPGRAEAFF. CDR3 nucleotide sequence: TGTGCCGGACGGACTCCCGGGCGGGCTGAAGCTTTCTTT.

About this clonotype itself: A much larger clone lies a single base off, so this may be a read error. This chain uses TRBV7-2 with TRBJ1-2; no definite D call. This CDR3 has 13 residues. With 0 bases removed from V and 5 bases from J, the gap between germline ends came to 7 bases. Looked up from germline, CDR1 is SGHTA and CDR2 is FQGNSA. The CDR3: CASSLAGRYGYTF. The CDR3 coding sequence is TGTGCCAGCAGCTTAGCCGGTAGATATGGCTACACCTTC.

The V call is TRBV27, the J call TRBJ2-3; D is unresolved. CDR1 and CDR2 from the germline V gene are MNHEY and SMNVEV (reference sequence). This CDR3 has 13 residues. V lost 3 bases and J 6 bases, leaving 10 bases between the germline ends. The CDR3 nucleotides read TGTGCCAGCAGTTTCCACCTCCAGGATACGCAGTATTTT. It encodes CASSFHLQDTQYF.

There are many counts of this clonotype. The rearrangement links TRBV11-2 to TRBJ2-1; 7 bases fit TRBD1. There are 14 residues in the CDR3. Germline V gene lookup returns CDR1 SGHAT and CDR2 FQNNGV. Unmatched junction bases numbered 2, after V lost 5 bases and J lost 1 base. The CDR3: CASSRGQSYNEQFF. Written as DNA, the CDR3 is TGTGCCAGCAGCAGGGGACAGTCCTACAATGAGCAGTTCTTC.

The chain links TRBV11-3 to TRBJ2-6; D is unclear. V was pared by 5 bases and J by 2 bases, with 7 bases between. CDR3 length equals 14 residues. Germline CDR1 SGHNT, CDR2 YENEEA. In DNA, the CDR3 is TGTGCCAGCAGCGACGACGCTGGGGCCAACGTCCTGACTTTC. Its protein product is CASSDDAGANVLTF.

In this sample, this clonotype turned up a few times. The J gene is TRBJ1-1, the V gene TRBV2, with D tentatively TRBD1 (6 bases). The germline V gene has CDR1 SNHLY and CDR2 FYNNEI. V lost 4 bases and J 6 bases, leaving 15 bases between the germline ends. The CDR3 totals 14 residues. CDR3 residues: CASSGRQATAEAFF. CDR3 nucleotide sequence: TGTGCCAGCAGTGGACGACAGGCGACCGCTGAAGCTTTCTTT.

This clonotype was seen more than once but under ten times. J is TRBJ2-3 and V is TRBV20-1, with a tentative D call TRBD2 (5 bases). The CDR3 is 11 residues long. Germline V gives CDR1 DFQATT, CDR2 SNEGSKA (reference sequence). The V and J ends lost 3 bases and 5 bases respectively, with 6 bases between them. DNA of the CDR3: TGCAGTGCTAGCGGGGTAGATACGCAGTATTTT. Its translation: CSASGVDTQYF.

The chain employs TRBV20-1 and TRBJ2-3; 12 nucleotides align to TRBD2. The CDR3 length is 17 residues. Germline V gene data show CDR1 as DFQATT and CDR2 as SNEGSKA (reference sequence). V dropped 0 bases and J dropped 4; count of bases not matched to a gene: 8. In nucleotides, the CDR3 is TGCAGTGCTAGAGATCGGGCTAGCGGGGGGGCCGCAGATACGCAGTATTTT. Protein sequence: CSARDRASGGAADTQYF.

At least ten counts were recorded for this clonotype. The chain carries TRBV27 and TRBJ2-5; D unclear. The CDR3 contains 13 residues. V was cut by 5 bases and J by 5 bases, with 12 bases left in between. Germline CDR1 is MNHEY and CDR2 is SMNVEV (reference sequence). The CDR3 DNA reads TGTGCCAGCAGTCCTATTTTCGGGGAGACCCAGTACTTC. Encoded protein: CASSPIFGETQYF.

This CDR3 reads CASSLAGVRETEAFF. Written as DNA, the CDR3 is TGTGCCAGCAGCTTAGCGGGGGTTCGGGAAACTGAAGCTTTCTTT. The chain has TRBV7-8 and TRBJ1-1, with D possibly TRBD1 on 5 matching bases. Trimming left V 0 bases short and J 5 bases short, with 13 bases between. The CDR3 has 15 residues. Germline V gene lookup returns CDR1 SGHVS and CDR2 FQNEAQ.

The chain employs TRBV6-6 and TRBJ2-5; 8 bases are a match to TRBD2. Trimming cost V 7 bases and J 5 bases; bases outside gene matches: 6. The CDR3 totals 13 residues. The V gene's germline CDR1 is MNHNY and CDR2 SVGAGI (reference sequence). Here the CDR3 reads CASKRAGEETQYF. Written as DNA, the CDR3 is TGTGCCAGCAAACGAGCGGGGGAGGAGACCCAGTACTTC.

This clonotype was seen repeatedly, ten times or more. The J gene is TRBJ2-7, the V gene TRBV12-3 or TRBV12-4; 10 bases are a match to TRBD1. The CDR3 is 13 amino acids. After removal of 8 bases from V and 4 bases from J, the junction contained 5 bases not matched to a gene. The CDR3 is CASPTGGQYEQYF. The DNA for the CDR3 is TGTGCCAGCCCGACAGGGGGCCAGTACGAGCAGTACTTC.